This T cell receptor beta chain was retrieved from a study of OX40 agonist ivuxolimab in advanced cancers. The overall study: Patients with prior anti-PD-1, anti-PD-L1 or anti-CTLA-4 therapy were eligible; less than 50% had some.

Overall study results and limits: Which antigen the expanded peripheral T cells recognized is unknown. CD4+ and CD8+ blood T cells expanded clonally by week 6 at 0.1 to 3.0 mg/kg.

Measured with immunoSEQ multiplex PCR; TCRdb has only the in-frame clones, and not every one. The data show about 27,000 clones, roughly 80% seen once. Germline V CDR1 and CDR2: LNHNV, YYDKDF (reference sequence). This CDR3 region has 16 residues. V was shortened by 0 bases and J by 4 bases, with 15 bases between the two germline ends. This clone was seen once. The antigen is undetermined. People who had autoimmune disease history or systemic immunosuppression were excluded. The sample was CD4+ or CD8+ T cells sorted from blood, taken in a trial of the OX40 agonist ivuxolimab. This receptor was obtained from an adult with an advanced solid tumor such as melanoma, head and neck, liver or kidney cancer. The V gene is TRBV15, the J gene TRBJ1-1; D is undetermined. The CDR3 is CATSRDISRWGTEAFF. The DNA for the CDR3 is TGTGCCACCAGCAGAGATATCTCCCGGTGGGGCACTGAAGCTTTCTTT.